This T cell receptor (beta chain) was sequenced during a study of T cell clonotyping in hematopoietic cell transplantation. Study-level findings and limits: Recipient TCR diversity dropped after transplant; expanded clonotypes rose from day 30 to 180. Graft donor and pretransplant recipient Inverse Simpson Index values predicted broader posttransplant TCR diversity.

TCRdb's copy holds only in-frame clones and misses some; the assay was immunoSEQ multiplex PCR. The profile shows thousands of clones, around nine tenths of them singletons. The count of this clone is one. Its antigen is not known. Germline CDR1 SGHAT, CDR2 FQDESV (reference sequence). The CDR3 spans 14 residues. V was shortened by 2 bases and J by 2 bases, with 10 bases between the two germline ends. The chain employs TRBV11-1 and TRBJ2-7; D not resolved. The clonotype originates from a male patient between 55 and 70 years old who had an allogeneic stem cell transplant from a related donor, so the T cells may come from the graft donor. Some clones in this sample may be carry-over from other donors' samples. Sample: peripheral blood mononuclear cells, taken at the time of graft-versus-host disease after allogeneic stem cell transplant. In DNA, the CDR3 is TGTGCCAGCAGCTTACCCCCCCGGCCCTACGAGCAGTACTTC. Translation gives CASSLPPRPYEQYF.